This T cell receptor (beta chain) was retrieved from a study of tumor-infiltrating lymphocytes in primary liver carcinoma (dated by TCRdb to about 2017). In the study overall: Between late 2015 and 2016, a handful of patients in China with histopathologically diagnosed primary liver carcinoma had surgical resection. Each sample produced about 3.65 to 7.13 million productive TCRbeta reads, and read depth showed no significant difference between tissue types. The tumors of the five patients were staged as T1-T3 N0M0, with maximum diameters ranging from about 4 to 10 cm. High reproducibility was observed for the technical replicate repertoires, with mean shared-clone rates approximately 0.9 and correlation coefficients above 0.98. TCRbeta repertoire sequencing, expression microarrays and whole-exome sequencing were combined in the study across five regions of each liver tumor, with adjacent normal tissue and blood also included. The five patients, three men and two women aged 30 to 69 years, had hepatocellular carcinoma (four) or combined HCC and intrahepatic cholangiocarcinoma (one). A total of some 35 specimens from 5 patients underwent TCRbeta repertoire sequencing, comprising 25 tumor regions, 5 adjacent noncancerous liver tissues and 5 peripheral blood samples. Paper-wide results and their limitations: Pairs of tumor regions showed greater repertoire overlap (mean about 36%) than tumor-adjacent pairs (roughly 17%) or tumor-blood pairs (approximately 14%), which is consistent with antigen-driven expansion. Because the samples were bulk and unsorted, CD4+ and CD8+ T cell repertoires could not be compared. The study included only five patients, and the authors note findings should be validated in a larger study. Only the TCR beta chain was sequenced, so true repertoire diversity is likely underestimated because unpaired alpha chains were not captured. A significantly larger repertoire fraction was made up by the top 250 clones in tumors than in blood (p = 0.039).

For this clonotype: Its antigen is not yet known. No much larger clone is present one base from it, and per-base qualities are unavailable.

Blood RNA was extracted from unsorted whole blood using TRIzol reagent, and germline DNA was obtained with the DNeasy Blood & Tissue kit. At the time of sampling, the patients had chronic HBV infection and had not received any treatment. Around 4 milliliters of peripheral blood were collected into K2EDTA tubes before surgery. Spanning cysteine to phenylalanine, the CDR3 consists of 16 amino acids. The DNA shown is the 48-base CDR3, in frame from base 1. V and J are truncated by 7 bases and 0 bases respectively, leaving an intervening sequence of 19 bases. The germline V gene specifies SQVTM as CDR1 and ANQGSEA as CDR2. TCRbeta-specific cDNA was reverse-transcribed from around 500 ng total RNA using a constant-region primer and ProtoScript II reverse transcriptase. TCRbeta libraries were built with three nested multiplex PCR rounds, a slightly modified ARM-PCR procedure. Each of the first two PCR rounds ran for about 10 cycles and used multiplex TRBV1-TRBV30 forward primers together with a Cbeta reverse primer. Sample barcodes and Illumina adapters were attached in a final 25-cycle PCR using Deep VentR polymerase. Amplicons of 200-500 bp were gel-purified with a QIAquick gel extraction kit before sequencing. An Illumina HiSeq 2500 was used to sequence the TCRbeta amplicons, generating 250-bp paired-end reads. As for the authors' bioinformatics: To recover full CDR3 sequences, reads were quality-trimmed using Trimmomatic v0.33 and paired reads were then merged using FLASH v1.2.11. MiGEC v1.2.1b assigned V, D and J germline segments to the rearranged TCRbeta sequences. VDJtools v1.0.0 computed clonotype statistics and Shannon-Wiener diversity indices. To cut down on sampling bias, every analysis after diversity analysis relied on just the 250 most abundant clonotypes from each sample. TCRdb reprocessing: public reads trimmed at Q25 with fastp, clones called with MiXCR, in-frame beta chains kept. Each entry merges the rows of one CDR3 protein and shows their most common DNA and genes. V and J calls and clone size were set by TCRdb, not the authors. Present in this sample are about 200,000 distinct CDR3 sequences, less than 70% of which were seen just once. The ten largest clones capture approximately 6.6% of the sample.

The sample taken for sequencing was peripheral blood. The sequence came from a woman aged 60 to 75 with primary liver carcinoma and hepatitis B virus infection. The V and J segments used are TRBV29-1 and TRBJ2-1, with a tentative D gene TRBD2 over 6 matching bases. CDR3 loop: CSANLIAANSYNEQFF. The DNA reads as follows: TGCAGCGCCAATCTAATAGCGGCCAACTCCTACAATGAGCAGTTCTTC.